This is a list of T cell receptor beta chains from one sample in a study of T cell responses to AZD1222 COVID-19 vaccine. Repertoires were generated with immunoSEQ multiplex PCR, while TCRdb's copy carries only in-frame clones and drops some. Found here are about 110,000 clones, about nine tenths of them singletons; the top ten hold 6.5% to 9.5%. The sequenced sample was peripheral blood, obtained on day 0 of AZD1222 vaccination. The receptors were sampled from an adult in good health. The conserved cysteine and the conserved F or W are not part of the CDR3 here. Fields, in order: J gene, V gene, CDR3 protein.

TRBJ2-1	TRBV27	ASSLGDRGFNEQF
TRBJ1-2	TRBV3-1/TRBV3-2	ASSQGPDAGRLMGYT
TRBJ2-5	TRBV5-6	ASSRQETQY
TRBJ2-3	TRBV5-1	ASSVIRTDTQY
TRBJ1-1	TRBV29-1	SVPAMNTEAF
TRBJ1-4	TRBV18	ASSPGANEKLF
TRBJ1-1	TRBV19	ASRGAEGKWVNTEAF
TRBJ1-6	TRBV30	AWSVRGQGTSPLH
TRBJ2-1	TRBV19	ASSLSGSSYNEQF
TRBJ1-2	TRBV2	ASSAQGFNGYT
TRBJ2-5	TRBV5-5	ASSPTSEETQY
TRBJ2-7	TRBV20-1	SASSARAFVDSSYEQY
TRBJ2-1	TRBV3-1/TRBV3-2	ASSQGDYGEQF
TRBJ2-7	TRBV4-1	ASSLGQGPYEQY
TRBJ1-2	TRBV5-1	ASTPVAGTGGWPGGGYT
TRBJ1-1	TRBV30	AWSVLQNTEAF
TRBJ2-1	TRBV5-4	ASSLISGINNEQF
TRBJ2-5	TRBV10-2	ASSEVRGRGETQY
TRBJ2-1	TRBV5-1	ASSTIGGVYNEQF
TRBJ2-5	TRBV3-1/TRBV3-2	ASSQDTGVGKETQY
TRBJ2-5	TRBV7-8	ASSPVRGGLQETQY
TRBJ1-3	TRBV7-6	ASSFEGNTIY
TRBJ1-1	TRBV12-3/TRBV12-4	ASSVGTEAF
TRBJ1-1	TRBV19	ASTLGQTNTEAF
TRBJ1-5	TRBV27	ASITDRDPPHSYSNQPQH
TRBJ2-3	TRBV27	ASSPTTAIAGGTGKDTQY
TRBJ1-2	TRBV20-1	SASEGGLYGYT
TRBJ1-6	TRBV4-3	ASSRGQTNSPLH
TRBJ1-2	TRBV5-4	ASSFGQGGGYT
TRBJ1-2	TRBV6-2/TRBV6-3	ASSYVGGYT
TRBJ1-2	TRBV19	ASSIQLYGYT
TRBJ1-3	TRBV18	ASSPQGAMAGNTIY
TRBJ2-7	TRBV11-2	ASSPLSGGEYEQY
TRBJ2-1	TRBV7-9	ASSARGDRDYNEQF
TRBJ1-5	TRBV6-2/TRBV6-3	ASSNMGTQH
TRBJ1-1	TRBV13	ASSLGGQGRSEAF
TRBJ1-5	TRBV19	ATNDRTSGNQPQH
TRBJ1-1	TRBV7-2	ASSPPGGRLEAF
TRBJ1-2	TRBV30	ASTLGGSGGYT
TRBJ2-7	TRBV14	ASSRNMDEQY
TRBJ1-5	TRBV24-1	ATSASGQGPQPQH
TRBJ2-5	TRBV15	ATSRDRETQY